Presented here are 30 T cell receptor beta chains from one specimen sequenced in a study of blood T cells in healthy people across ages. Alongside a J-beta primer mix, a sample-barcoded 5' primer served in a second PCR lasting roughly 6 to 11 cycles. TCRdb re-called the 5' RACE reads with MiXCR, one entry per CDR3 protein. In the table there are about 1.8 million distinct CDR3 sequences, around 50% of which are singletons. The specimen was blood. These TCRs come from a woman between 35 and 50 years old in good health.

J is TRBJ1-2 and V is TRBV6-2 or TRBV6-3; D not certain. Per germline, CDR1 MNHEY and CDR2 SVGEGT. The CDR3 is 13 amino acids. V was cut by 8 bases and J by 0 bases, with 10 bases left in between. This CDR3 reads CASHPGTNYGYTF. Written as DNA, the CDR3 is TGTGCCAGCCACCCCGGGACTAACTATGGCTACACCTTC.

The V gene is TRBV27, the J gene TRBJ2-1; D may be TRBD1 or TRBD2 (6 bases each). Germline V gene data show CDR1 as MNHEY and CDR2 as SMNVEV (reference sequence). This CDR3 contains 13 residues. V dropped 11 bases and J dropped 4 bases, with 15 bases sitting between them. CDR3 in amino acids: CAWGRGTYNEQFF. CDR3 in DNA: TGTGCCTGGGGGCGGGGAACATACAATGAGCAGTTCTTC.

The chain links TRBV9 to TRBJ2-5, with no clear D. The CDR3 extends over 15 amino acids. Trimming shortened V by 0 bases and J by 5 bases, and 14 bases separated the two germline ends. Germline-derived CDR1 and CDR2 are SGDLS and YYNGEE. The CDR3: CASSVGTADAETQYF. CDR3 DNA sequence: TGTGCCAGCAGCGTAGGTACGGCCGACGCGGAGACCCAGTACTTC.

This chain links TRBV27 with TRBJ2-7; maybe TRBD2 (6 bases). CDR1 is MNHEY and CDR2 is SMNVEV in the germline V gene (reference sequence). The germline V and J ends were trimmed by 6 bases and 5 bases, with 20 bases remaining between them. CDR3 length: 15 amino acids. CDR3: CASRLSVEGLNEQYF. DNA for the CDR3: TGTGCCAGCAGACTCTCGGTGGAGGGTCTGAACGAGCAGTACTTC.

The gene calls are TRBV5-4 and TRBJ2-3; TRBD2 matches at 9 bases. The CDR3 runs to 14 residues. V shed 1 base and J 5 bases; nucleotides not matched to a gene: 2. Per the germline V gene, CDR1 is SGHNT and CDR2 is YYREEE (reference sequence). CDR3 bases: TGTGCCAGCAGCTTGTCTAGCGGGGTAGATACGCAGTATTTT. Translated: CASSLSSGVDTQYF. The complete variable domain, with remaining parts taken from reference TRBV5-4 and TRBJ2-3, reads ETGVTQSPTHLIKTRGQQVTLRCSSQSGHNTVSWYQQALGQGPQFIFQYYREEENGRGNFPPRFSGLQFPNYSSELNVNALELDDSALYLCASSLSSGVDTQYFGPGTRLTVL.

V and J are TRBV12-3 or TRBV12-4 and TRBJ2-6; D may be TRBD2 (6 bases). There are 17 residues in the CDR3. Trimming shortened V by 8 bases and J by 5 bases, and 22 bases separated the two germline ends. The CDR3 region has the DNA TGTGCCAGCGGAGGGGCAGGCCCTGGGTCTAGGGCCAACGTCCTGACTTTC. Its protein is CASGGAGPGSRANVLTF.

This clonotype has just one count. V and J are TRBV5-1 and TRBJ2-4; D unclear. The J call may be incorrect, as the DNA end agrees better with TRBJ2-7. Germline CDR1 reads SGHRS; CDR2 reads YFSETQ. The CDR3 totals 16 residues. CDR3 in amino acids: CASSPNPKGENYEQYF. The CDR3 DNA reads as TGCGCCAGCAGCCCGAACCCGAAAGGAGAAAACTACGAGCAGTACTTC.

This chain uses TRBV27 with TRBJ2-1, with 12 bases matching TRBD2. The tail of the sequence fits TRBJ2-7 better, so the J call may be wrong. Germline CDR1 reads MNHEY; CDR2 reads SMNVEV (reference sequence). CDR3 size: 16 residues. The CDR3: CASSATSGGSYNEQYF. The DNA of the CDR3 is TGTGCCAGCAGTGCGACTAGCGGGGGATCTTACAATGAGCAGTACTTC.

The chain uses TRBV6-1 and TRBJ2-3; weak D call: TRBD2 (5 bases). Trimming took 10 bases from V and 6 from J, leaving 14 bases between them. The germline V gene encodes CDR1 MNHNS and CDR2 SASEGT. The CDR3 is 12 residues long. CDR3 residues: CATHHGGDTQYF. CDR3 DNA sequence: TGTGCCACGCACCACGGCGGGGATACGCAGTATTTT.

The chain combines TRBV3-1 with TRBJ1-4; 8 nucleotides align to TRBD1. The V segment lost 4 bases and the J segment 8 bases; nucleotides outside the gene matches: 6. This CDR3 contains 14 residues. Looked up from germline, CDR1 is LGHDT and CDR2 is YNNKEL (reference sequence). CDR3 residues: CASSRQGSREKLFF. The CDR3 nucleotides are TGTGCCAGCAGCCGACAGGGGAGTCGCGAAAAACTGTTTTTT.

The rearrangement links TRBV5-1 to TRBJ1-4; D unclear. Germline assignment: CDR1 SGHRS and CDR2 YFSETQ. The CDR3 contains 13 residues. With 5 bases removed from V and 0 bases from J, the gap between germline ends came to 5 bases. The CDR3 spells CASSAATNEKLFF. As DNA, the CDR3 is TGCGCCAGCAGTGCTGCAACTAATGAAAAACTGTTTTTT.

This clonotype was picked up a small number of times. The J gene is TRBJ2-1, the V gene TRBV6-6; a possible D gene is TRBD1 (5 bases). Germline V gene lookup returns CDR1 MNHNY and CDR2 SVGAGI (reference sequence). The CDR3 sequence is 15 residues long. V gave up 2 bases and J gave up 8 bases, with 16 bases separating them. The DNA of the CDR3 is TGTGCCAGCAGTTACCGACAGCGTGGGGCCGATGAGCAGTTCTTC. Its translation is CASSYRQRGADEQFF.

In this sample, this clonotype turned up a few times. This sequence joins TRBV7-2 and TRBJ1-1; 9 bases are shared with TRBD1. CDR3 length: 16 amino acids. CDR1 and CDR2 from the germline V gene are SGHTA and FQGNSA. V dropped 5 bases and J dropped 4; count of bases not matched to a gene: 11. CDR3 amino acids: CASSLTPTTGGTEAFF. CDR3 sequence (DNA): TGTGCCAGCAGCCTAACACCCACGACAGGGGGCACTGAAGCTTTCTTT. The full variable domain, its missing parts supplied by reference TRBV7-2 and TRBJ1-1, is GAGVSQSPSNKVTEKGKDVELRCDPISGHTALYWYRQSLGQGLEFLIYFQGNSAPDKSGLPSDRFSAERTGGSVSTLTIQRTQQEDSAVYLCASSLTPTTGGTEAFFGQGTRLTVV.

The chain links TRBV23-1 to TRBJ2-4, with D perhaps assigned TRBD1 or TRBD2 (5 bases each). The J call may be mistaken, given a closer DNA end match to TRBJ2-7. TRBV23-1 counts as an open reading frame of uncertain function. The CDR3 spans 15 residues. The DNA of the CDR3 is TGCGCCAGCAGTTACGGGACGCCGCCCGGTTACGAGCAGTACTTC. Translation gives CASSYGTPPGYEQYF.

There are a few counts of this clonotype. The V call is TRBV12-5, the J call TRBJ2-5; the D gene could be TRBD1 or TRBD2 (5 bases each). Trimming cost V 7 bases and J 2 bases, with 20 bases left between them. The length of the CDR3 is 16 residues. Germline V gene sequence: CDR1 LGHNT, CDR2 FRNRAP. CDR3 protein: CASAPLPGRRQETQYF. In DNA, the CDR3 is TGTGCTAGTGCCCCCCTCCCGGGACGGCGACAAGAGACCCAGTACTTC. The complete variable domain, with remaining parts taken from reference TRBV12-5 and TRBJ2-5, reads DARVTQTPRHKVTEMGQEVTMRCQPILGHNTVFWYRQTMMQGLELLAYFRNRAPLDDSGMPKDRFSAEMPDATLATLKIQPSEPRDSAVYFCASAPLPGRRQETQYFGPGTRLLVL.

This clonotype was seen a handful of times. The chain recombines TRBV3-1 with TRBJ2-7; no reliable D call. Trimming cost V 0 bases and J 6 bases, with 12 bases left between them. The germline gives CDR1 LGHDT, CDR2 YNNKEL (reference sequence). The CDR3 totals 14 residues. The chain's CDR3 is CASSQDPSGLEQYF. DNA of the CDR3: TGTGCCAGCAGCCAAGACCCCTCCGGGCTCGAGCAGTACTTC.

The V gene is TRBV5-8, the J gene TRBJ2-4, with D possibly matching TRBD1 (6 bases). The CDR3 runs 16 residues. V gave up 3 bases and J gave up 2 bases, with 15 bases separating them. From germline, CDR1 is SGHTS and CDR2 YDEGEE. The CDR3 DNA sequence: TGTGCCAGCAGCTCGAAAGTCAGGGGATCCAAAAACATTCAGTACTTC. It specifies CASSSKVRGSKNIQYF. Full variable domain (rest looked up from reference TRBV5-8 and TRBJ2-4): EAGVTQSPTHLIKTRGQQATLRCSPISGHTSVYWYQQALGLGLQFLLWYDEGEERNRGNFPPRFSGRQFPNYSSELNVNALELEDSALYLCASSSKVRGSKNIQYFGAGTRLSVL.

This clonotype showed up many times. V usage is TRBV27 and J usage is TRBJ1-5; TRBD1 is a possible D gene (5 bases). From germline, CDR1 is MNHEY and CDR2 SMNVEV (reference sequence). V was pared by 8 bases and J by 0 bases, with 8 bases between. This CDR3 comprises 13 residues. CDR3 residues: CASGAFSNQPQHF. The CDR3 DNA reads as TGTGCCAGCGGGGCCTTTAGCAATCAGCCCCAGCATTTT.

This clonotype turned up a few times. CDR3 DNA: TGTGCCAGCAGTTACCCCGGACTAGCGGGCTACGAGCAGTACTTC. Encoded protein: CASSYPGLAGYEQYF. The chain employs TRBV6-2 or TRBV6-3 and TRBJ2-7; 11 bases fit TRBD2. CDR1 and CDR2 (germline): MNHEY, SVGEGT. This CDR3 comprises 15 residues. Trimming took 2 bases from V and 3 from J; bases not matched to a gene: 3.

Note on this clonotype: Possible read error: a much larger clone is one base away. CDR3 in amino acids: CASSHVGGVGETQYF. The CDR3 nucleotides are TGTGCCAGCAGCCACGTGGGGGGGGTAGGAGAGACCCAGTACTTC. The chain couples TRBV4-2 to TRBJ2-5; 7 nucleotides align to TRBD2. Trimming removed 3 bases from V and 4 bases from J; junction bases left unmatched: 8. The length of the CDR3 is 15 residues. Germline CDR1 reads LGHNA; CDR2 reads YNFKEQ.

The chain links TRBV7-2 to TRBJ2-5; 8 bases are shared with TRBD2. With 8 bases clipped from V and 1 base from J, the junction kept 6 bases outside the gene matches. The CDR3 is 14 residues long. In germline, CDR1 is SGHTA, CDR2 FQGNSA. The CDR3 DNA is TGTGCCAGCGCTCGGGGGGGGCTCCAAGAGACCCAGTACTTC. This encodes CASARGGLQETQYF.

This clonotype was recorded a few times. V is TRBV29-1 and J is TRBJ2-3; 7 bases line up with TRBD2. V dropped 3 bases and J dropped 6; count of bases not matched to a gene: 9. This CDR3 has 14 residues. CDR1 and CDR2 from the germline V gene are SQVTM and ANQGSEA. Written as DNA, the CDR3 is TGCAGCGTTGACTGGAGCGGGGCCCTTGATACGCAGTATTTT. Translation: CSVDWSGALDTQYF.

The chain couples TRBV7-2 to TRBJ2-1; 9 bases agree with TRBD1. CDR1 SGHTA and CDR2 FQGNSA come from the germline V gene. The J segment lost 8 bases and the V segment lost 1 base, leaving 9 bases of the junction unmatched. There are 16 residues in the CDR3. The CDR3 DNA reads TGTGCCAGCAGCTTAGTGGGGACAGGGAGGTGGGATGAGCAGTTCTTC. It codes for CASSLVGTGRWDEQFF.

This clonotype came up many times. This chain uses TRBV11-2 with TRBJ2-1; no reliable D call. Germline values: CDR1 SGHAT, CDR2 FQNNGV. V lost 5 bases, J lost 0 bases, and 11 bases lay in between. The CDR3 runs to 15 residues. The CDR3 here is CASSPTLSSYNEQFF. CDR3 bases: TGTGCCAGCAGCCCAACCCTGAGCTCCTACAATGAGCAGTTCTTC.

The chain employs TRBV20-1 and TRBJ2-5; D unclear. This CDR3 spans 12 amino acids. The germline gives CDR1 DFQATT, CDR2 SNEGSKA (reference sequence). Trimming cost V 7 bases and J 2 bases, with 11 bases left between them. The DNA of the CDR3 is TGCAGTGGTTGGGCAGGACAAGAGACCCAGTACTTC. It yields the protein CSGWAGQETQYF.

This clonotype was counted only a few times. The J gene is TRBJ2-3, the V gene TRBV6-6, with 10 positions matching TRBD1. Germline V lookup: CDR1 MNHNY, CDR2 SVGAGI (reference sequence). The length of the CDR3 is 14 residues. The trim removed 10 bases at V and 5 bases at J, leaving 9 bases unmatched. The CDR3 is CAIRPGQGLDTQYF. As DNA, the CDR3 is TGTGCCATCCGGCCGGGACAGGGGTTAGATACGCAGTATTTT.

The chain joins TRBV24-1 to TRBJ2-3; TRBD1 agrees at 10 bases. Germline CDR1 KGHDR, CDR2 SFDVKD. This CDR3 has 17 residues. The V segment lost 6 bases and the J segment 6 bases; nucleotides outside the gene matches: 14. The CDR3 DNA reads TGTGCCACCAGTCCCCGGACAGGGGGTTTCTCGTCGGATACGCAGTATTTT. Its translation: CATSPRTGGFSSDTQYF.

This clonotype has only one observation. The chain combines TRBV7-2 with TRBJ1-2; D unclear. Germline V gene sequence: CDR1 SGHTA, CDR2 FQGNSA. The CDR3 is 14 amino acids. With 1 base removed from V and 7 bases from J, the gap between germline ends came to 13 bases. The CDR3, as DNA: TGTGCCAGCAGCTTAGGTTTAGGGTCGGGTGGCTACACCTTC. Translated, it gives CASSLGLGSGGYTF.

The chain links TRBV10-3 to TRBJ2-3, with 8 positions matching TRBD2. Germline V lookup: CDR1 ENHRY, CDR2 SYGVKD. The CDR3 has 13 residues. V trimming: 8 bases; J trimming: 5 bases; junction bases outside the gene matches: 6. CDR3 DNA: TGTGCCATCGCCGGGGGGGCCATAGATACGCAGTATTTT. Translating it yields CAIAGGAIDTQYF.

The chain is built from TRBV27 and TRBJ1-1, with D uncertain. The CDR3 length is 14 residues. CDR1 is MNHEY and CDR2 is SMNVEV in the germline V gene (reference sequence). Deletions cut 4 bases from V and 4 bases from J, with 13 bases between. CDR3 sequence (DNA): TGTGCCAGCAGTTCCGGGTTATGGAGCACTGAAGCTTTCTTT. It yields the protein CASSSGLWSTEAFF.